Described below is a single TCR beta chain sequence and its context. Sequenced by immunoSEQ multiplex PCR; TCRdb stores in-frame clones only, minus some. This sample has about 240,000 clones, with more than 65% found just once. The record originates from a study of Tregs in tolerant kidney transplant recipients. CDR3 length equals 14 residues. V lost 5 bases, J lost 7 bases, and 8 bases stayed unmatched. Germline lookup yields CDR1 WSHSY and CDR2 SAAADI. Specimen: CD4+ T cells from blood. The chain couples TRBV10-2 to TRBJ2-1; TRBD2 matches at 7 bases. This clonotype originated in a human donor in good health. CDR3 DNA: TGCGCCAGCAGTAGAGCGGGGTTAGGGAATGAGCAGTTCTTC. As protein: CASSRAGLGNEQFF.